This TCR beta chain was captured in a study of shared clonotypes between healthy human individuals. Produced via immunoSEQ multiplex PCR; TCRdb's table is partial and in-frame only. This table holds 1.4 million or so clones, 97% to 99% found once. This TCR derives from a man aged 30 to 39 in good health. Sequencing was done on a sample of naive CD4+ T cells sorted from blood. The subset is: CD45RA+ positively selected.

This CDR3 is CASSFPETSGDPLHEQYF. DNA for the CDR3: TGTGCCAGCAGCTTCCCGGAGACTAGCGGAGACCCCCTTCACGAGCAGTACTTC. The chain employs TRBV11-1 and TRBJ2-7; 9 bases are shared with TRBD2. With 3 bases clipped from V and 5 bases from J, the junction kept 17 bases outside the gene matches. From germline, CDR1 is SGHAT and CDR2 FQDESV (reference sequence). The CDR3 is made up of 18 amino acids.